This TCR beta chain was captured by sequencing in a study of cytomegalovirus exposure and HLA in healthy donors. Study-level points and caveats: Analysis was performed later, and it showed HLA-associated TCR beta chains to be more clonally expanded than equally common others. Within an earlier analysis, most TCR beta V segments proved productive either about 90% or about 30% of the time. Across all donors, roughly uniform sequencing depth was an assumption of the presence/absence analyses. Later work associated roughly 15,000 TCR beta sequences with HLA alleles at 0.05 false discovery rate.

The CDR3 is 16 residues long. Trimming left V 3 bases short and J 0 bases short, with 11 bases between. The germline gives CDR1 LGHNA, CDR2 YNFKEQ. Details on this clone: The antigen remains undetermined.

Use of 60 Vbeta and 13 Jbeta primers characterized the PCR. Using immunoSEQ multiplex PCR, the repertoire was profiled, and TCRdb retains in-frame clones only, with some absent. Its listing shows around 40,000 clones. The V gene is TRBV4-2, the J gene TRBJ2-2; D is uncertain. The receptor was isolated from a man aged 30 to 45 in good health and CMV-seronegative. Sequencing input: PBMCs. The CDR3 DNA reads as TGTGCCAGCAGCCAGGCCTCTGCCGCGAACACCGGGGAGCTGTTTTTT. Protein: CASSQASAANTGELFF.